This T cell receptor (beta chain) was documented in a study of blood T cell repertoires in COVID-19. Background on the study: Some COVID-19 samples were acute and others convalescent; all came from the United States, Italy and Spain. Sources were T cells, B-cell-depleted T cells, or PBMCs; the material itself was cDNA or gDNA.

The authors' processing: How many nucleated cells were present was estimated from reference gene primer amplification. Generated by immunoSEQ multiplex PCR, the TCRdb table keeps only in-frame clones and is missing some. That table furnishes V, J and clone size, whereas the DNA furnished D and trimming. The table records fewer than 75,000 clones, more than 70% of them present only once. Source material: peripheral blood. The clonotype originates from a woman aged 60-70 years with acute or convalescent COVID-19.

This chain's CDR3 is CASSQGHTGAEKLFF. DNA of the CDR3: TGCGCCAGCAGCCAAGGTCACACAGGCGCTGAAAAACTGTTTTTT. The chain joins TRBV4-1 to TRBJ1-4; a weak D match, TRBD1 (5 bases). The CDR3 runs 15 residues. The germline V gene encodes CDR1 MGHRA and CDR2 YSYEKL. The ends were cut back, 1 base at V and 7 bases at J, with 13 bases in the middle.